This T cell receptor beta chain was recovered during a study of T cells in Graves' hyperthyroidism and ophthalmopathy. From RNA transcripts, TCR beta CDR3 regions were amplified. With the HTBI primer set, the TCR CDR3 went through a first round of RT-PCR. A single record per CDR3 protein comes from TCRdb applying MiXCR to the multiplex PCR reads. The table has approximately 510,000 distinct CDR3 sequences, around 50% seen once; the top ten hold approximately 44%. The CDR3 is made up of 13 amino acids. Germline V gene data show CDR1 as SGHTA and CDR2 as FQGTGA. Trimming stripped 2 bases from V and 3 bases from J, with 5 bases between. This clonotype was observed at least ten times. Diagnoses were established using clinical symptoms, serum thyroxine and TRAb, thyroid ultrasound and orbital computed tomography.

This clonotype originated in an adult woman with Graves' disease, either hyperthyroidism or ophthalmopathy (not recorded which). The rearrangement links TRBV7-3 to TRBJ1-5; D is uncertain. Sequenced: peripheral blood or thyroid tissue (not recorded which). CDR3 coding DNA: TGTGCCAGCAGCTTAGGGTTCAATCAGCCCCAGCATTTT. Translated, it gives CASSLGFNQPQHF.